Listed below are T cell receptor beta chains from one sample, sequenced in a study of T cell clones after liver transplantation. Generated by immunoSEQ multiplex PCR, the TCRdb table keeps only in-frame clones and is missing some. The sample lists 40,000 to 55,000 clones, 85% to 90% occurring once. Here the sequenced sample was CD4+ T cells from blood, taken 24 months after liver transplant. Source of these receptors: a human patient who received a liver transplant. Some T cells may originate from the graft donor. CDR3s include the opening cysteine and the closing phenylalanine or tryptophan. D genes are given only for firm matches. Some rows mark clone size as missing; the rest say once, few, many or name a class of expanded clone.

V gene	J gene	clone size	D gene	CDR3 protein	CDR3 DNA
TRBV18	TRBJ2-5	-	-	CASSPSDFETQYF	TGTGCCAGCTCACCTTCTGACTTTGAGACCCAGTACTTC
TRBV5-6	TRBJ1-1	-	TRBD1	CASSLSDRMNTEAFF	TGTGCCAGCAGCTTGTCGGACAGGATGAACACTGAAGCTTTCTTT
TRBV27	TRBJ2-5	few	-	CASSLMASAEGTQYF	TGTGCCAGCAGTTTAATGGCTAGCGCCGAAGGGACCCAGTACTTC
TRBV28	TRBJ2-3	-	TRBD1	CASSDRGSHTDTQYF	TGTGCCAGCAGTGACAGGGGAAGCCACACAGATACGCAGTATTTT
TRBV7-2	TRBJ1-4	once	-	CASSLLADGDEKLFF	TGTGCCAGCAGCTTATTGGCCGATGGGGATGAAAAACTGTTTTTT
TRBV27	TRBJ1-1	-	-	CASSLFSDTEAFF	TGTGCCAGCAGTTTATTTTCTGACACTGAAGCTTTCTTT
TRBV28	TRBJ2-7	-	-	CASSPLRLNYEQYF	TGTGCCAGCAGTCCTTTACGGCTAAACTACGAGCAGTACTTC
TRBV15	TRBJ1-5	-	TRBD1	CATSRDYRGSSNQPQHF	TGTGCCACCAGCAGAGATTACAGGGGGTCGAGCAATCAGCCCCAGCATTTT
TRBV28	TRBJ1-5	-	TRBD1	CASSYQGQGRNQPQHF	TGTGCCAGCAGTTATCAAGGACAGGGTCGCAATCAGCCCCAGCATTTT
TRBV5-6	TRBJ2-5	-	-	CASSLLAGAYQETQYF	TGTGCCAGCAGCTTATTGGCGGGCGCGTACCAAGAGACCCAGTACTTC
TRBV9	TRBJ2-7	once	-	CASSVLATGREQYF	TGTGCCAGCAGCGTACTAGCGACCGGAAGGGAGCAGTACTTC
TRBV7-8	TRBJ1-5	-	-	CASKDPTRPQHF	TGTGCCAGCAAAGACCCCACAAGGCCCCAGCATTTT
TRBV7-3	TRBJ1-1	-	TRBD1	CASSLTGRGYTEAFF	TGTGCCAGCAGCTTAACAGGCAGGGGGTACACTGAAGCTTTCTTT
TRBV29-1	TRBJ1-5	-	TRBD1	CSGKPGTGFQPQHF	TGCAGCGGAAAACCCGGGACAGGGTTTCAGCCCCAGCATTTT
TRBV18	TRBJ1-4	-	TRBD1	CASSPTLGTGVATNEKLFF	TGTGCCAGCTCACCGACCCTCGGGACAGGGGTGGCAACTAATGAAAAACTGTTTTTT
TRBV7-9	TRBJ2-2	-	-	CASSSTGVGELFF	TGTGCCAGCAGCTCTACAGGTGTCGGGGAGCTGTTTTTT
TRBV5-1	TRBJ1-4	-	TRBD1	CASSPGQGDEKLFF	TGCGCCAGCAGCCCCGGACAGGGAGATGAAAAACTGTTTTTT
TRBV19	TRBJ1-5	-	-	CASSTPPNQGNQPQHF	TGTGCCAGTAGTACCCCCCCGAATCAGGGCAATCAGCCCCAGCATTTT
TRBV5-5	TRBJ2-5	-	-	CASSLAGSQETQYF	TGTGCCAGCAGCTTGGCCGGCAGCCAAGAGACCCAGTACTTC
TRBV2	TRBJ1-3	-	TRBD1	CASSLQGNTPVTIYF	TGTGCCAGCAGTTTACAGGGGAACACTCCTGTCACCATATATTTT
TRBV7-6	TRBJ2-3	-	-	CASSLISTDTQYF	TGTGCCAGCAGCTTAATTAGCACAGATACGCAGTATTTT
TRBV5-8	TRBJ2-2	-	-	CASSLEVTQAGELFF	TGTGCCAGCAGCTTGGAGGTGACACAGGCCGGGGAGCTGTTTTTT
TRBV6-9	TRBJ2-4	-	TRBD2	CASNSLAGGNIQYF	TGTGCCAGCAACTCACTAGCGGGGGGGAACATTCAGTACTTC
TRBV5-8	TRBJ1-1	-	TRBD1	CASSWGQGWTFF	TGTGCCAGCAGCTGGGGACAGGGATGGACTTTCTTT
TRBV5-1	TRBJ2-7	once	TRBD2	CASSLVLAGSDEQYF	TGCGCCAGCAGCTTGGTTCTAGCGGGATCTGACGAGCAGTACTTC
TRBV6-1	TRBJ1-2	once	-	CASRSRGLGDGYTF	TGTGCCAGCAGGAGCAGGGGCCTAGGTGACGGCTACACCTTC
TRBV6-4	TRBJ1-2	-	TRBD1	CASRSSGKGAYGYTF	TGTGCCAGCAGATCCTCGGGGAAGGGGGCCTATGGCTACACCTTC
TRBV9	TRBJ2-5	-	-	CASSVDWGQETQYF	TGTGCCAGCAGCGTAGACTGGGGACAAGAGACCCAGTACTTC